Presented here are 2 T cell receptor beta chains from one specimen sequenced in a study of blood T cell repertoires in COVID-19. TCRdb's copy holds only in-frame clones and misses some; the assay was immunoSEQ multiplex PCR. Here the sample spans 300,000 to 450,000 clones, around 84% being singletons. The sample was peripheral blood. These receptors came from a human donor with acute or convalescent COVID-19. The donor label of this sample is uncertain.

The V gene is TRBV28, the J gene TRBJ2-5, with 14 bases that match TRBD2. With V trimmed by 4 bases and J by 7 bases, 8 bases remained unmatched. The germline gives CDR1 MDHEN, CDR2 SYDVKM. CDR3 length equals 16 residues. The CDR3 loop reads CASSSGLAGGFGTQYF. The CDR3 DNA follows: TGTGCCAGCAGTTCCGGACTAGCGGGAGGTTTCGGGACCCAGTACTTC.

This clone was detected only once. The chain is built from TRBV30 and TRBJ1-3, with D tentatively TRBD1 (5 bases). V was cut by 3 bases and J by 5 bases, with 20 bases left in between. The CDR3 sequence is 16 residues long. CDR1 and CDR2 from the germline V gene are GTSNPN and SVGIG (reference sequence). CDR3 DNA sequence: TGTGCCTGGAGCCTAGGTTCTCTGGGGCAGCGAAACACCATATATTTT. Protein: CAWSLGSLGQRNTIYF. Full variable domain (outside the CDR3, taken from reference TRBV30 and TRBJ1-3): SQTIHQWPATLVQPVGSPLSLECTVEGTSNPNLYWYRQAAGRGLQLLFYSVGIGQISSEVPQNLSASRPQDRQFILSSKKLLLSDSGFYLCAWSLGSLGQRNTIYFGEGSWLTVV.